This TCR beta chain was observed in a study of T cell repertoires in cytomegalovirus infection (dated by TCRdb to about 2019). Concerning the study at large: Donor HLA type was relevant to the analysis, because carriage of CMV infection together with the matching HLA type was indicated by public TCR beta signatures. Findings and caveats that apply to the study as a whole: The ex vivo response was dominated by HLA-C-restricted CMV-specific TCR beta clonotypes, which also provided the single most frequent clonotype in two of eight donors. In both this cohort and an independent roughly 330-donor cohort, the cumulative frequency of public TCR beta family members distinguished carriers of CMV infection plus the relevant HLA type.

Trimming costs V 5 bases and J 4 bases, and their ends lie 14 bases apart. The CDR3 runs 13 amino acids, cysteine and phenylalanine included. The only DNA kept is the CDR3, 39 bases in frame from the first base. The CDR1 and CDR2 encoded by the germline V gene are SQVTM and ANQGSEA. Reads for this sample came from an Illumina HiSeq 1500. TCRdb's own reprocessing of the public reads used fastp at Q25 and MiXCR and kept productive beta chains. Entries are consolidated by CDR3 protein sequence, retaining the most common genes and DNA. Counted in this sample were about 60,000 distinct CDR3 sequences; 33% of them appeared once. The ten largest make up 55% to 75% of the sample. This clonotype was recorded only once. Its antigen specificity is not known. Base qualities were left out, and no much larger clone turns up one base away. One read offers little support.

Source material: PBMCs, sequenced either directly or after in vitro stimulation (not recorded which). This TCR came from a human donor in good health (CMV status not recorded). Some clones in this sample may be carry-over from other donors' samples. This chain joins TRBV29-1 to TRBJ1-1, with the D gene uncertain. For the CDR3, the sequence is CSVSDSRGTEAFF. The nucleotide sequence reads TGCAGCGTTTCCGACTCCCGAGGCACTGAAGCTTTCTTT.